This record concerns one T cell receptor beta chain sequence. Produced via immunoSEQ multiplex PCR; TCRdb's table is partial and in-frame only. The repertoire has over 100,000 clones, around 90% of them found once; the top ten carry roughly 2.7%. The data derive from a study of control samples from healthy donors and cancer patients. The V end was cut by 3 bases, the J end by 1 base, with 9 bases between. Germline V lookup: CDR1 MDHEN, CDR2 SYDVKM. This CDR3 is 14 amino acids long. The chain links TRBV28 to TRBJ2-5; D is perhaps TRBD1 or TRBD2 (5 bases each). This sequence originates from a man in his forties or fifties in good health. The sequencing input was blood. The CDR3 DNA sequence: TGTGCCAGCAGTTTCTCGAGGGGCCAAGAGACCCAGTACTTC. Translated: CASSFSRGQETQYF.